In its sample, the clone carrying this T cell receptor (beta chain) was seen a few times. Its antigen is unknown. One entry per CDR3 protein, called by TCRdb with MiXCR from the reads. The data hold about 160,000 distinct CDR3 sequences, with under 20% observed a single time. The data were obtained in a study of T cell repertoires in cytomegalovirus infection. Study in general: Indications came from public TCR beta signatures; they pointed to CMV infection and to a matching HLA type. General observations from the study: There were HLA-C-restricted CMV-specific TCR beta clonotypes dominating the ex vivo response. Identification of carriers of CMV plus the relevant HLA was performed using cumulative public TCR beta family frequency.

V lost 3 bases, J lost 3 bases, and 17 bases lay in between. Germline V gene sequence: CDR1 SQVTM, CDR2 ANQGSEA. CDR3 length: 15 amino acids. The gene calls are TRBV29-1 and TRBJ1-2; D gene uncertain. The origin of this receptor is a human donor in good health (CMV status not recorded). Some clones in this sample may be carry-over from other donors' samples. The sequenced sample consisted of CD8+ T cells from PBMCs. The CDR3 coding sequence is TGCAGCGTTGATTCGAGGTCGGTTAATTACTATGGCTACACCTTC. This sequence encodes CSVDSRSVNYYGYTF.